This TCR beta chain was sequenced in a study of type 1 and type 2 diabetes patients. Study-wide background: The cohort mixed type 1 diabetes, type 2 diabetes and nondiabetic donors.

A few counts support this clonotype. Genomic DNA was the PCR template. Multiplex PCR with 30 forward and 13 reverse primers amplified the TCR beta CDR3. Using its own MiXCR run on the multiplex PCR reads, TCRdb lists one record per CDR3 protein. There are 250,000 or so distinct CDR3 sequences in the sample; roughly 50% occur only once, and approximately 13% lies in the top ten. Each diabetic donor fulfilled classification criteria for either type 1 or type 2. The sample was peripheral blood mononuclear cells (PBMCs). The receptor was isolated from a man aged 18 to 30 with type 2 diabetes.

In DNA form, the CDR3 reads TGTGCCAGCAGTTTATCGCAGCACTACTCCTACGAGCAGTACTTC. Its translation is CASSLSQHYSYEQYF. The rearrangement uses TRBV27 and TRBJ2-7; D unclear. V was trimmed by 0 bases and J by 0 bases, leaving 9 bases between them. Looked up from germline, CDR1 is MNHEY and CDR2 is SMNVEV (reference sequence). The length of the CDR3 is 15 residues.